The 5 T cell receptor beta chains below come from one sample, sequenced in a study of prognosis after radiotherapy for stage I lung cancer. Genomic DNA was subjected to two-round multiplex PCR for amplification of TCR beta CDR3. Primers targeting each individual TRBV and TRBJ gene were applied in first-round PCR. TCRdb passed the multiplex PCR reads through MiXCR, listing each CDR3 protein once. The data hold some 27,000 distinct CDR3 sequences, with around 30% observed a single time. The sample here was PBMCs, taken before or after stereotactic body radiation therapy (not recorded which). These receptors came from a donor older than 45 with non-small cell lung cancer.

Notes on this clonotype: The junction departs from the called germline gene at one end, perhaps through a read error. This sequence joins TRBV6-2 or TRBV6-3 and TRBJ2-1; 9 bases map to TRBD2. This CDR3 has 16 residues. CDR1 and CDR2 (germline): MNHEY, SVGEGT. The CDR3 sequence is CASSLSGGGADNERFF. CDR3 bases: TGTGCCAGCAGCCTTTCGGGCGGGGGGGCCGACAATGAGCGGTTCTTC.

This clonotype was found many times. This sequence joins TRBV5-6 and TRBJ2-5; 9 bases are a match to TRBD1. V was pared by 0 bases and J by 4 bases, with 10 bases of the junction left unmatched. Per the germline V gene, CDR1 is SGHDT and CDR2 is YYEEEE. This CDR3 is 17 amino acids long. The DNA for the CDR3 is TGTGCCAGCAGCTTGGCCGGGACAGGGAGGGAATTAGAGACCCAGTACTTC. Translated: CASSLAGTGRELETQYF.

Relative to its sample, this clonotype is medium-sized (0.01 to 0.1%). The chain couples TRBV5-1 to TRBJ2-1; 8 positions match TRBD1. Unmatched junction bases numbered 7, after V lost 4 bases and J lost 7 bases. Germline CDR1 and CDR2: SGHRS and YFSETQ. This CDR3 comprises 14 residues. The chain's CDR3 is CASSAGQGKNEQFF. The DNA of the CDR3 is TGCGCCAGCAGCGCAGGACAGGGCAAAAATGAGCAGTTCTTC.

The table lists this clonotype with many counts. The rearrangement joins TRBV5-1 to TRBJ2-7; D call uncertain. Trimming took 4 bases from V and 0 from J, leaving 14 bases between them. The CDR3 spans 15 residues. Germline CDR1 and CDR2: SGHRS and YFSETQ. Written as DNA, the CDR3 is TGCGCCAGCAGCCCCATTTCGGGTACCTCCTACGAGCAGTACTTC. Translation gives CASSPISGTSYEQYF.

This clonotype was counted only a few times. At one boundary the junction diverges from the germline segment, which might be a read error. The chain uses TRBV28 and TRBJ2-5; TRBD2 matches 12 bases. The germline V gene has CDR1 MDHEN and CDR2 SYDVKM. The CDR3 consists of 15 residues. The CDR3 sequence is CASSLLAGGFETEYF. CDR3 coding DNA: TGTGCCAGTAGCCTACTAGCGGGAGGCTTCGAGACCGAGTACTTC.